The source of this TCR beta chain is a study of blood T cell repertoires in COVID-19. For the study at large: Whether acute or convalescent, the COVID-19 samples came from the United States, Italy and Spain. The analysed material was cDNA or gDNA that came from T cells, B-cell-depleted T cells, or PBMCs.

Study processing details: Reference gene primer amplification gave nucleated cell count estimates. Profiling relied on immunoSEQ multiplex PCR, and the TCRdb table lists in-frame clones only, not all of them. For V, J and clone size, that table is used; D and trimming come from the DNA. The data contain 140,000 to 150,000 clones, around 85% of them singletons. This clone was picked up a small number of times. The V gene end was trimmed by 7 bases and the J gene end by 5 bases; junction bases not matched to a gene: 12. Germline V lookup: CDR1 MNHNY, CDR2 SVGAGI (reference sequence). The CDR3 is 15 amino acids.

The V call is TRBV6-6, the J call TRBJ2-7, with 9 bases matching TRBD1. The sequence was collected from a woman aged 35 to 49 with active or convalescent COVID-19. The sample comprised peripheral blood. The CDR3 bases are TGTGCCAGCAACGGAGCCGCGGACAGGGGTCACGAGCAGTACTTC. This codes for CASNGAADRGHEQYF.